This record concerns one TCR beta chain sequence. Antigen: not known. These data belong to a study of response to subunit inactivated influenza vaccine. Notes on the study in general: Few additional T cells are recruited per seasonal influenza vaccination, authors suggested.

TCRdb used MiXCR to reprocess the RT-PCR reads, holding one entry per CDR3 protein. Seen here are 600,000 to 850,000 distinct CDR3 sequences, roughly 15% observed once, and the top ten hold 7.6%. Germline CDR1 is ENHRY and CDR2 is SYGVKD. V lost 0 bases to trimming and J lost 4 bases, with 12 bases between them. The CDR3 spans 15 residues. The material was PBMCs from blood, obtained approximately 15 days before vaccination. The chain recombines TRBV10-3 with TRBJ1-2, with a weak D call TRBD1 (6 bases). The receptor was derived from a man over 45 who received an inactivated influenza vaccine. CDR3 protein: CAISESETGLYGYTF. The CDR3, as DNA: TGTGCCATCAGTGAGTCCGAGACAGGACTCTATGGCTACACCTTC.